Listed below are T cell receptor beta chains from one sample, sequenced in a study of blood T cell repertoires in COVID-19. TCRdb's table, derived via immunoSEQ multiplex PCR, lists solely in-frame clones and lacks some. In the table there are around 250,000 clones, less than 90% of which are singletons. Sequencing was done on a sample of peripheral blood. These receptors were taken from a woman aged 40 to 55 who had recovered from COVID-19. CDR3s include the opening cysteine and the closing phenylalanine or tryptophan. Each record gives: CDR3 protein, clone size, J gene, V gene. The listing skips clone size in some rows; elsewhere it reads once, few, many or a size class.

CDR3 protein: CASSSTGNEQFF
clone size: -
J gene: TRBJ2-1
V gene: TRBV5-1

CDR3 protein: CASSLASYNEQFF
clone size: -
J gene: TRBJ2-1
V gene: TRBV11-2

CDR3 protein: CASAPLVSGNTIYF
clone size: -
J gene: TRBJ1-3
V gene: TRBV12-5

CDR3 protein: CASSHYGQGVYEQYF
clone size: once
J gene: TRBJ2-7
V gene: TRBV4-1

CDR3 protein: CASSYSGQGVNTEAFF
clone size: -
J gene: TRBJ1-1
V gene: TRBV6-5

CDR3 protein: CASTLGQREAFF
clone size: -
J gene: TRBJ1-1
V gene: TRBV28

CDR3 protein: CASTLVGAPNYGYTF
clone size: -
J gene: TRBJ1-2
V gene: TRBV28

CDR3 protein: CASSQAADRQPQHF
clone size: -
J gene: TRBJ1-5
V gene: TRBV3-1/TRBV3-2

CDR3 protein: CASSDRGNSPLHF
clone size: -
J gene: TRBJ1-6
V gene: TRBV6-1

CDR3 protein: CASTSEGTDTQYF
clone size: -
J gene: TRBJ2-3
V gene: TRBV19

CDR3 protein: CASRGDYYNEQFF
clone size: -
J gene: TRBJ2-1
V gene: TRBV19

CDR3 protein: CASSFRGLSSNQPQHF
clone size: -
J gene: TRBJ1-5
V gene: TRBV7-8

CDR3 protein: CASSLQSGVRAYEQYF
clone size: -
J gene: TRBJ2-7
V gene: TRBV5-6

CDR3 protein: CASTLRWGRYEQYF
clone size: -
J gene: TRBJ2-7
V gene: TRBV27

CDR3 protein: CASSLSGGALRGTDTQYF
clone size: -
J gene: TRBJ2-3
V gene: TRBV6-2/TRBV6-3

CDR3 protein: CASSLFSGAQGEQYF
clone size: -
J gene: TRBJ2-7
V gene: TRBV5-1

CDR3 protein: CASSKTGGANEQYF
clone size: -
J gene: TRBJ2-7
V gene: TRBV9

CDR3 protein: CASRETALLQETQYF
clone size: -
J gene: TRBJ2-5
V gene: TRBV19

CDR3 protein: CASSLGQGIYSTDTQYF
clone size: -
J gene: TRBJ2-3
V gene: TRBV5-1

CDR3 protein: CASSPTPDSLGSQPQHF
clone size: once
J gene: TRBJ1-5
V gene: TRBV7-9

CDR3 protein: CASSLGGGYKGYTF
clone size: -
J gene: TRBJ1-2
V gene: TRBV5-4

CDR3 protein: CASSSDSPMHQYF
clone size: -
J gene: TRBJ2-5
V gene: TRBV11-3

CDR3 protein: CATSDPAGQFNQPQHF
clone size: once
J gene: TRBJ1-5
V gene: TRBV24-1

CDR3 protein: CASSSRTGLDTIYF
clone size: -
J gene: TRBJ1-3
V gene: TRBV5-1

CDR3 protein: CASKVGGSQPQHF
clone size: -
J gene: TRBJ1-5
V gene: TRBV28

CDR3 protein: CASAEITYNEQFF
clone size: -
J gene: TRBJ2-1
V gene: TRBV28

CDR3 protein: CASSLSVASGSYEQYF
clone size: -
J gene: TRBJ2-7
V gene: TRBV28

CDR3 protein: CASSLGTGDQPQHF
clone size: -
J gene: TRBJ1-5
V gene: TRBV5-1

CDR3 protein: CATSDSGRYTEAFF
clone size: once
J gene: TRBJ1-1
V gene: TRBV24-1

CDR3 protein: CASSQDLNSPLHF
clone size: -
J gene: TRBJ1-6
V gene: TRBV14

CDR3 protein: CASIPRQGWAEAFF
clone size: -
J gene: TRBJ1-1
V gene: TRBV19

CDR3 protein: CASSSREGRSHTDTQYF
clone size: -
J gene: TRBJ2-3
V gene: TRBV27

CDR3 protein: CATSRNGNQPQHF
clone size: -
J gene: TRBJ1-5
V gene: TRBV15